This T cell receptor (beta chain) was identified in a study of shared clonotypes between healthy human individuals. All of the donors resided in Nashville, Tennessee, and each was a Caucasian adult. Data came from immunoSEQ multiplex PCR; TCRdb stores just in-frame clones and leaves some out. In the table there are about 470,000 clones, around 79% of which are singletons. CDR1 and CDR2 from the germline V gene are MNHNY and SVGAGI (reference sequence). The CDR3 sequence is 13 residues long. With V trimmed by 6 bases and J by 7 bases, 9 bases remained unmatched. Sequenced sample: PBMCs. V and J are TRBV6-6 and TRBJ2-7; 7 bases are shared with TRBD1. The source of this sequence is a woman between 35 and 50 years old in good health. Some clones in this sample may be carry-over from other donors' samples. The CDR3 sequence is CASSATGLGEQYF. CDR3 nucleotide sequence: TGTGCCAGCAGCGCGACAGGGCTGGGGGAGCAGTACTTC.